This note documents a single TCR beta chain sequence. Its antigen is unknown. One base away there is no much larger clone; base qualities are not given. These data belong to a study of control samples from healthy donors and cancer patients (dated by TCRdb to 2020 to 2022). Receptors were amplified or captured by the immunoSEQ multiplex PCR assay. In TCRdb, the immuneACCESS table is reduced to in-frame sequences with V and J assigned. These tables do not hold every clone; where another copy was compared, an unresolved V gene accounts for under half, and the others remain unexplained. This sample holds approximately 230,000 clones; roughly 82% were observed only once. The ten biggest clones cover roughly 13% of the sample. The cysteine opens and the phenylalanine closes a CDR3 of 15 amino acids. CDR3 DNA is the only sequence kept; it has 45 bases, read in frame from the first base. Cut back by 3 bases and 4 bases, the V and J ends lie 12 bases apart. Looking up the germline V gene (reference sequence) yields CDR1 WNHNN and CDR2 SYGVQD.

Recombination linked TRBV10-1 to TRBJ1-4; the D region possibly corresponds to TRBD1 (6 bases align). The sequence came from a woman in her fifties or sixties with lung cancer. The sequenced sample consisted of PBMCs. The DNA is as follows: TGCGCCAGCAGTGACCCTGGACAGAATAATGAAAAACTGTTTTTT. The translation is CASSDPGQNNEKLFF.